The clone carrying this T cell receptor (beta chain) was seen ten or more times. Its target is not known. TCRdb re-called the reads with MiXCR, one entry per CDR3 protein. The sample has approximately 280,000 distinct CDR3 sequences; around 20% are singletons. V was clipped by 3 bases and J by 5 bases, with 11 bases between them. CDR3 size: 14 residues. Germline V CDR1 and CDR2: SGHTA, FQGNSA. The data were taken from a study of T cell repertoires in cytomegalovirus infection. Study information: Recently identified HLA-C-restricted CMV epitopes were among the peptides used. Both a matching HLA type and CMV infection were indicated by public TCR beta signatures. Study-wide points: CMV-specific HLA-C-restricted TCR beta clonotypes dominated the ex vivo response. Cumulative frequency of public TCR beta families picked out carriers of CMV plus the relevant HLA.

The rearrangement uses TRBV7-2 and TRBJ2-1, with unresolved D. The source is a human donor in good health (CMV status not recorded). Some clones in this sample may be carry-over from other donors' samples. Sequences were derived from cultured PBMCs, sampled from culture after CMV antigen stimulation. The CDR3 DNA reads TGTGCCAGCAGCTTTATGGAAGGGAACAATGAGCAGTTCTTC. Translation gives CASSFMEGNNEQFF.